These 13 T cell receptor beta chains were sequenced from one sample in a study of blood T cell repertoires in COVID-19. The assay was immunoSEQ multiplex PCR, and TCRdb's table has in-frame clones only and misses some. The sample has hundreds of thousands of clones, around 86% seen once. The sequenced material came from peripheral blood. The receptors originated from a man older than 75 with acute or convalescent COVID-19.

V gene TRBV5-4 combines with J gene TRBJ2-6; D is perhaps TRBD2 (7 bases). Deletions cut 0 bases from V and 4 bases from J, with 11 bases between. Germline lookup yields CDR1 SGHNT and CDR2 YYREEE (reference sequence). This CDR3 contains 16 residues. CDR3 sequence: CASSLGGGSGANVLTF. DNA of the CDR3: TGTGCCAGCAGCTTGGGCGGGGGCTCCGGGGCCAACGTCCTGACTTTC. Combining the CDR3 with reference TRBV5-4 and TRBJ2-6 gives the whole variable domain ETGVTQSPTHLIKTRGQQVTLRCSSQSGHNTVSWYQQALGQGPQFIFQYYREEENGRGNFPPRFSGLQFPNYSSELNVNALELDDSALYLCASSLGGGSGANVLTFGAGSRLTVL.

The chain has TRBV14 and TRBJ2-3; the D is unclear. The CDR3 runs 13 residues. V was shortened by 1 base and J by 7 bases, with 9 bases between the two germline ends. Per germline, CDR1 SGHDN and CDR2 FVKESK. Here the CDR3 DNA reads TGTGCCAGCAGCCAAGCCTCCAGGAATACGCAGTATTTT. The encoded protein is CASSQASRNTQYF.

The chain employs TRBV28 and TRBJ2-5; 10 positions match TRBD1. The CDR3 is 14 amino acids. Unmatched junction bases numbered 5, after V lost 5 bases and J lost 5 bases. Germline CDR1 and CDR2: MDHEN and SYDVKM. CDR3 nucleotides: TGTGCCAGCAGTAAGACAGGGGGCATCGAGACCCAGTACTTC. Translating gives CASSKTGGIETQYF.

V usage is TRBV2 and J usage is TRBJ2-7; 11 nucleotides agree with TRBD1. CDR3 length equals 13 residues. V shed 8 bases and J 5 bases; nucleotides not matched to a gene: 5. Per the germline V gene, CDR1 is SNHLY and CDR2 is FYNNEI. CDR3 region: CASPGTGGHEQYV. The CDR3 DNA reads as TGTGCCAGCCCCGGGACAGGGGGTCACGAGCAGTACGTC.

The CDR3 loop reads CASSPLTGTRETQYF. The CDR3 nucleotides are TGTGCCAGCAGCCCCCTGACAGGGACCAGGGAGACCCAGTACTTC. The genes are TRBV5-5 and TRBJ2-5, with 7 bases aligning to TRBD1. Germline V gene lookup returns CDR1 SGHKS and CDR2 YYEKEE (reference sequence). CDR3 length equals 15 residues. V lost 4 bases, J lost 5 bases, and 11 bases stayed unmatched.

The CDR3 DNA is TGTGCCAGCAGCCTCGGGATTTATGGCTACACCTTC. This gives the protein CASSLGIYGYTF. This chain links TRBV3-1 (or the pseudogene TRBV3-2) with TRBJ1-2; unclear D gene. CDR3 length: 12 amino acids. CDR1 LGHDT and CDR2 YNNKEL come from the germline V gene (reference sequence). Trimming removed 4 bases at V and 5 bases at J, with 8 bases between.

This rearrangement joins TRBV5-4 to TRBJ2-7, with D possibly TRBD2 on 6 matching bases. Germline loops: CDR1 SGHNT, CDR2 YYREEE (reference sequence). This CDR3 spans 17 amino acids. V dropped 4 bases and J dropped 4 bases, with 24 bases sitting between them. The CDR3 nucleotides are TGTGCCAGCAGCATCACCTCGGCGGGACTCACTTATTACGAGCAGTACGTC. Its protein product is CASSITSAGLTYYEQYV.

In DNA, the CDR3 is TGTGCCAGTAGTAGTGGGGGGACAGGGGGAAACTATGGCTACACCTTC. It encodes CASSSGGTGGNYGYTF. This chain connects TRBV19 to TRBJ1-2, with TRBD1 matching over 11 bases. The CDR3 covers 16 residues. In germline, CDR1 is LNHDA, CDR2 SQIVND (reference sequence). The J segment lost 2 bases and the V segment lost 4 bases, leaving 6 bases of the junction unmatched.

The chain uses TRBV5-1 and TRBJ2-5, with TRBD1 matching over 11 bases. The trim removed 5 bases at V and 5 bases at J, leaving 5 bases unmatched. Per germline, CDR1 SGHRS and CDR2 YFSETQ. The CDR3 consists of 14 residues. This CDR3 is CASRDRGREETQYF. DNA for the CDR3: TGCGCCAGCAGGGACAGGGGGCGCGAGGAGACCCAGTACTTC.

The chain carries TRBV7-9 and TRBJ2-2, with 10 bases fitting TRBD2. With V trimmed by 5 bases and J by 5 bases, 11 bases remained unmatched. The CDR3 sequence is 17 residues long. Germline assignment: CDR1 SEHNR and CDR2 FQNEAQ (reference sequence). CDR3 region: CASSPTTTSGYTGELFF. Written as DNA, the CDR3 is TGTGCCAGCAGCCCGACGACGACTAGCGGGTATACCGGGGAGCTGTTTTTT.

The sample holds a few counts of this clone. This sequence joins TRBV19 and TRBJ2-5; TRBD2 aligns across 12 bases. V shed 6 bases and J 3 bases; nucleotides not matched to a gene: 2. The CDR3 covers 14 residues. Germline lookup yields CDR1 LNHDA and CDR2 SQIVND (reference sequence). CDR3 nucleotide sequence: TGTGCCAGTAGCTGGACTAGCGGGAAAGAGACCCAGTACTTC. It specifies CASSWTSGKETQYF.

The genes are TRBV19 and TRBJ2-2; the match to TRBD2 covers 7 bases. Germline V gene data show CDR1 as LNHDA and CDR2 as SQIVND (reference sequence). Germline trimming cut 3 bases from V and 2 bases from J; bases unmatched to any gene: 3. CDR3 size: 15 residues. The CDR3 is CASSIGTTNTGELFF. The DNA of the CDR3 is TGTGCCAGTAGTATCGGGACTACTAACACCGGGGAGCTGTTTTTT. Drawing the rest from reference TRBV19 and TRBJ2-2, the complete variable domain is DGGITQSPKYLFRKEGQNVTLSCEQNLNHDAMYWYRQDPGQGLRLIYYSQIVNDFQKGDIAEGYSVSREKKESFPLTVTSAQKNPTAFYLCASSIGTTNTGELFFGEGSRLTVL.

The rearrangement joins TRBV10-2 to TRBJ1-6, with a weak D call TRBD1 (5 bases). Trimming removed 4 bases from V and 8 bases from J, with 9 bases in between. The germline V gene encodes CDR1 WSHSY and CDR2 SAAADI. The CDR3 consists of 13 residues. The CDR3 reads CASSVQGYSPLHF. Here the CDR3 DNA reads TGCGCCAGCAGTGTTCAGGGTTATTCACCCCTCCACTTT.